Listed here are 15 T cell receptor beta chains from one sample, sequenced in a study of T cells in Graves' hyperthyroidism and ophthalmopathy (dated by TCRdb to between 2018 and 2021). Library preparation was by multiplex PCR. TCRdb shows the sequencer as Illumina HiSeq 2000. The TCR beta CDR3 regions were amplified from the RNA transcripts. The TCR CDR3 was subjected to a first round of RT-PCR using the HTBI primer set and the Qiagen OneStep RT-PCR kit. TCRdb reran the public reads through fastp at Q25 and MiXCR, keeping productive beta chains. Entries that share a CDR3 protein sequence are merged under the most common genes and DNA. In this sample the table shows roughly 740,000 distinct CDR3 sequences, about 15% of which occur a single time. Under 9.5% of the sample goes to the ten largest clones. Specimen: blood. Every receptor here comes from a man aged 18-30 years with Graves' hyperthyroidism.

This clonotype showed up many times. V and J are TRBV2 and TRBJ1-1, with 10 bases lining up with TRBD1. The V gene end was trimmed by 6 bases and the J gene end by 6 bases; junction bases not matched to a gene: 1. The CDR3 covers 12 residues. Germline V gene sequence: CDR1 SNHLY, CDR2 FYNNEI. In DNA form, the CDR3 reads TGTGCCAGCAGAGGACAGGGGGCTGAAGCTTTCTTT. As protein: CASRGQGAEAFF.

Many counts were recorded for this clonotype. This chain connects TRBV20-1 to TRBJ2-3; 10 nucleotides agree with TRBD2. Germline CDR1 is DFQATT and CDR2 is SNEGSKA (reference sequence). This CDR3 has 16 residues. V lost 3 bases, J lost 1 base, and 7 bases stayed unmatched. The CDR3 sequence is CSARLLGLAGTDTQYF. CDR3 DNA: TGCAGTGCTAGGCTCCTAGGACTAGCGGGCACAGATACGCAGTATTTT.

The sample holds many counts of this clonotype. CDR3 nucleotide sequence: TGTGCCAGCAGTCAGCGCGGGACTTCACTACAAGAGACCCAGTACTTC. Amino acid sequence: CASSQRGTSLQETQYF. The gene calls are TRBV27 and TRBJ2-5, with D tentatively TRBD2 (6 bases). The CDR3 loop spans 16 amino acids. Germline V gene lookup returns CDR1 MNHEY and CDR2 SMNVEV (reference sequence). The V and J ends lost 5 bases and 2 bases respectively, with 18 bases between them.

There are a few counts of this clonotype. The rearrangement uses TRBV15 and TRBJ1-5; a weak D match, TRBD1 (5 bases). This CDR3 has 13 amino acids. The germline gives CDR1 LNHNV, CDR2 YYDKDF (reference sequence). Trimming shortened V by 0 bases and J by 5 bases, and 5 bases separated the two germline ends. This chain's CDR3 is CATSREGDQPQHF. The CDR3 nucleotides read TGTGCCACCAGCAGAGAGGGGGATCAGCCCCAGCATTTT.

The chain employs TRBV19 and TRBJ2-5; D gene uncertain. Germline loops: CDR1 LNHDA, CDR2 SQIVND (reference sequence). The CDR3 extends over 13 amino acids. Trimming left V 4 bases short and J 5 bases short, with 11 bases between. This CDR3 reads CASSTSDSETQYF. The CDR3 nucleotides are TGTGCCAGTAGTACGTCTGACTCGGAGACCCAGTACTTC.

This clonotype was recorded at least ten times. Compared with germline, one end of the junction differs, possibly owing to a read error. The genes are TRBV20-1 and TRBJ1-1; tentatively, D is TRBD1 (6 bases). Germline-derived CDR1 and CDR2 are DFQATT and SNEGSKA (reference sequence). The CDR3 covers 13 residues. CDR3 sequence: CSARGDTSAEAFF. The CDR3 nucleotides read TGCAGTGCTAGAGGGGACACCTCGGCTGAGGCTTTCTTT.

On this clonotype itself: This may arise from a read error, as a much more abundant clone is one base away. The rearrangement joins TRBV28 to TRBJ2-7, with a tentative D call TRBD2 (6 bases). Trimming cost V 6 bases and J 7 bases, with 22 bases left between them. The CDR3 totals 15 residues. Germline V CDR1 and CDR2: MDHEN, SYDVKM. As DNA, the CDR3 is TGTGCCAGCAGCCAAAGGGACTTTCGCCTTAATGAGCAGTACTTC. Translating it yields CASSQRDFRLNEQYF.

Details on this clonotype: A read error may explain this, as a much larger clone is one base away. The rearrangement links TRBV5-6 to TRBJ2-7, with a weak D call TRBD1 (6 bases). Germline V gene lookup returns CDR1 SGHDT and CDR2 YYEEEE. This CDR3 spans 15 amino acids. CDR3 DNA sequence: TGTGCCAGCAGCTGGGGCCTGACACAGGGCTACGAGCGGTACTTC. This translates into CASSWGLTQGYERYF.

This clonotype was picked up many times. The V gene is TRBV28, the J gene TRBJ1-5; 9 bases align to TRBD1. V lost 1 base to trimming and J lost 6 bases; unmatched junction nucleotides: 13. Germline V gene lookup returns CDR1 MDHEN and CDR2 SYDVKM. The CDR3 contains 18 residues. The CDR3 bases are TGTGCCAGCAGTTTATTAGCTAGTTACAGGGGGCACGGTCAGCCCCAGCATTTT. This translates into CASSLLASYRGHGQPQHF.

This clonotype appeared many times. The rearrangement links TRBV12-3 or TRBV12-4 to TRBJ2-1, with 7 bases lining up with TRBD2. V shed 2 bases and J 7 bases; nucleotides not matched to a gene: 8. The CDR3 totals 15 residues. The CDR3 DNA reads TGTGCCAGCAGTTTAATAGCTAGCGGCTCGAATGAGCAGTTCTTC. It is translated as CASSLIASGSNEQFF.

The chain joins TRBV27 to TRBJ2-1; 7 positions match TRBD2. V gave up 7 bases and J gave up 0 bases; unmatched junction bases: 18. CDR3 size: 19 residues. Germline V lookup: CDR1 MNHEY, CDR2 SMNVEV (reference sequence). CDR3 in amino acids: CASNPKGAGAYSSYNEQFF. CDR3 in DNA: TGTGCCAGCAACCCCAAGGGCGCGGGAGCTTATAGCTCCTACAATGAGCAGTTCTTC.

The V and J genes are TRBV3-1 and TRBJ1-2; a possible D gene is TRBD1 (6 bases). This CDR3 contains 14 residues. Trimming took 5 bases from V and 1 from J, leaving 11 bases between them. Germline CDR1 LGHDT, CDR2 YNNKEL (reference sequence). The CDR3 loop is CASSWTDDNYGYTF. In DNA form, the CDR3 reads TGTGCCAGCAGCTGGACAGATGATAACTATGGCTACACCTTC.

This clonotype was observed at least ten times. The gene calls are TRBV7-2 and TRBJ2-6; D uncertain. Germline CDR1 SGHTA, CDR2 FQGNSA. The CDR3 spans 15 residues. V gave up 2 bases and J gave up 0 bases, with 5 bases separating them. The CDR3 coding sequence is TGTGCCAGCAGCTTAAGGGACTCTGGGGCCAACGTCCTGACTTTC. Protein: CASSLRDSGANVLTF.

The J gene is TRBJ2-1, the V gene TRBV6-5; TRBD2 matches 8 bases. The CDR3 consists of 15 residues. The V segment lost 4 bases and the J segment 3 bases; nucleotides outside the gene matches: 5. Germline V CDR1 and CDR2: MNHEY, SVGAGI. CDR3 DNA: TGTGCCAGCAGTTTGGGACTAGGGCACTACAATGAGCAGTTCTTC. Its translation: CASSLGLGHYNEQFF.

The sample holds many counts of this clonotype. The J gene is TRBJ2-1, the V gene TRBV7-3; D is uncertain. This CDR3 comprises 15 residues. V was cut by 5 bases and J by 0 bases, with 11 bases left in between. CDR1 is SGHTA and CDR2 is FQGTGA in the germline V gene. CDR3 sequence (DNA): TGTGCCAGCAGCCCTGACCCTAGCTCCTACAATGAGCAGTTCTTC. It encodes CASSPDPSSYNEQFF.